This TCR beta chain is drawn from a study of metastatic and nonmetastatic thyroid tumors. Study-wide context: Repertoires were compared across blood and tumor or nodule tissue from malignant and benign thyroid patients.

Nobody among the patients had been given any treatment before thyroid surgery. Only a few counts were recorded for this clone. Its antigen is unidentified. Original data processing: Building a distant-metastasis classifier for papillary thyroid cancer drew on CDR3 differences across clinicopathological groups. TCRdb re-called clones from the PCR reads using MiXCR. In this record, the V and J calls reflect TCRdb's handling and not the investigators' own analysis. Found here are roughly 70,000 clones, 18% of them singletons; the top ten hold 9.5% to 15%. Study-wide results and limits: Reports indicated that malignant thyroid tumors showed significantly higher TCR beta diversity than benign nodules did, in blood and tumor.

The sample taken for sequencing was blood. This TCR was recovered from a female donor with papillary thyroid cancer or a benign thyroid nodule (not recorded which). Some clones in this sample may be carry-over from other donors' samples.

This CDR3 is CASSDTLDYGYTF. In DNA form, the CDR3 reads TGTGCCAGCAGTGATACGCTGGATTATGGCTACACCTTC. The V gene is TRBV2, the J gene TRBJ1-2; D unresolved. The CDR3 totals 13 residues. V was trimmed by 3 bases and J by 5 bases, leaving 10 bases between them. Germline V gene sequence: CDR1 SNHLY, CDR2 FYNNEI.